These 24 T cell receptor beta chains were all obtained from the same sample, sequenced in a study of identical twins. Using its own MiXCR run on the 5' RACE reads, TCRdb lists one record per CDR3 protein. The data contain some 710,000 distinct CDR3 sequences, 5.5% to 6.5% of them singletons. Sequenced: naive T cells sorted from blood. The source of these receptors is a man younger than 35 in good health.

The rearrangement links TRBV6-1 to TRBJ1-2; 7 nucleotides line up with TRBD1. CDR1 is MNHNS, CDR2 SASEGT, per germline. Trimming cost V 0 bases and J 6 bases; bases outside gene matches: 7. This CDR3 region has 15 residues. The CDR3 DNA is TGTGCCAGCAGTGAAGCGGAGGGGGCAAGAAATGGCTACACCTTC. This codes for CASSEAEGARNGYTF.

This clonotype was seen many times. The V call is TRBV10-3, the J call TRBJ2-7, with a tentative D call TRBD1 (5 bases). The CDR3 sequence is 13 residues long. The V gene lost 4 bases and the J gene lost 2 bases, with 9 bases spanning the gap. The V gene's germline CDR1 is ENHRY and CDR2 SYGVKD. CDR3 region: CAISAGQTYEQYF. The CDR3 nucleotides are TGTGCCATCAGTGCAGGACAAACCTACGAGCAGTACTTC.

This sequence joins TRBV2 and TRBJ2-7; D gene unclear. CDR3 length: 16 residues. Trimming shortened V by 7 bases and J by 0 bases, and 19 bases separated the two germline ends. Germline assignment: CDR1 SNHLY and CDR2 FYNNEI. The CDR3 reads CASNGLNRIRSYEQYF. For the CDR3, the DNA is TGTGCCAGCAACGGTTTGAATAGGATTCGCTCCTACGAGCAGTACTTC.

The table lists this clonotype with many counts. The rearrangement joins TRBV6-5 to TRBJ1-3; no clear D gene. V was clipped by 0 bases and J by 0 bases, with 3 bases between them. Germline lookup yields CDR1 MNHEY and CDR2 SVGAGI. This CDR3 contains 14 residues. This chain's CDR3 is CASSYSSSGNTIYF. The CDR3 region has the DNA TGTGCCAGCAGTTACTCGAGCTCTGGAAACACCATATATTTT.

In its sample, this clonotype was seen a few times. The CDR3: CASRPSALQETQYF. CDR3 sequence (DNA): TGTGCCAGCAGACCGAGCGCATTACAAGAGACCCAGTACTTC. The chain uses TRBV3-1 and TRBJ2-5, with D uncertain. The V and J ends lost 6 bases and 2 bases respectively, with 13 bases between them. CDR3 length: 14 amino acids. CDR1 and CDR2 (germline): LGHDT, YNNKEL (reference sequence).

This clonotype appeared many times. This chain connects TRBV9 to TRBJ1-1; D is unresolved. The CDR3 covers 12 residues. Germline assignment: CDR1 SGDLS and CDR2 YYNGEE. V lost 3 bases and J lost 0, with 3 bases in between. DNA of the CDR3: TGTGCCAGCAGCGCCATGAACACTGAAGCTTTCTTT. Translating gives CASSAMNTEAFF.

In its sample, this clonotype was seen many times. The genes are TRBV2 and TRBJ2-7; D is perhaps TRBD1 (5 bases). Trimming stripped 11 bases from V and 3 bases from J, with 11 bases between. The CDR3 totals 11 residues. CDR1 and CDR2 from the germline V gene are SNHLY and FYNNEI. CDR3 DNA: TGTGCCCCCAAGGGGATCTACGAGCAGTACGTC. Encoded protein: CAPKGIYEQYV.

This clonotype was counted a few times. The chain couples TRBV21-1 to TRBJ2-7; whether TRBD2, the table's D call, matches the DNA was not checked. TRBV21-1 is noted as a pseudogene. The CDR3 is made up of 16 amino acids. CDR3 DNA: TGTGCCAGCATTACGCGGGAGGGCCTCAAAGCCTACGAGCAGTACGTC. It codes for CASITREGLKAYEQYV.

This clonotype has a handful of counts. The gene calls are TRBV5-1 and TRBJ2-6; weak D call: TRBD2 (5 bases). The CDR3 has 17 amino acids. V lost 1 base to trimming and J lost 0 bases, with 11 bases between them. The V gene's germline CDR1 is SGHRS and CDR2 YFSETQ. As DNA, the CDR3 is TGCGCCAGCAGCTTGACGGCGGGTTCCTCTGGGGCCAACGTCCTGACTTTC. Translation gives CASSLTAGSSGANVLTF.

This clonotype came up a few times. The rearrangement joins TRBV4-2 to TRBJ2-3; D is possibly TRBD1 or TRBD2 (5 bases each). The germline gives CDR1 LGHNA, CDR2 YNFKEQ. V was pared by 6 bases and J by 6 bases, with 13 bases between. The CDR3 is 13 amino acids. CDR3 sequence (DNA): TGTGCCAGCAGAGGGACGAGTGAGGATACGCAGTATTTT. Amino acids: CASRGTSEDTQYF.

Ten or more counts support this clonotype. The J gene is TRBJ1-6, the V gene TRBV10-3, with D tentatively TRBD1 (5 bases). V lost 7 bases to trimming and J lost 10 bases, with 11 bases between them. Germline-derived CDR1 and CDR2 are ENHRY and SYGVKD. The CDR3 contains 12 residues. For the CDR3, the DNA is TGTGCCATCACACAAGGGGACTCACCCCTCCACTTT. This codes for CAITQGDSPLHF.

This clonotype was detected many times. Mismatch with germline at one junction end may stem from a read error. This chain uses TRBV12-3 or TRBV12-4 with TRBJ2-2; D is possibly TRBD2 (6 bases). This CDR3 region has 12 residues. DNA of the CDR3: TGCGTTGGGGACTTCCCCACCGGGGAGCTGTTTTTT. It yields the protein CVGDFPTGELFF.

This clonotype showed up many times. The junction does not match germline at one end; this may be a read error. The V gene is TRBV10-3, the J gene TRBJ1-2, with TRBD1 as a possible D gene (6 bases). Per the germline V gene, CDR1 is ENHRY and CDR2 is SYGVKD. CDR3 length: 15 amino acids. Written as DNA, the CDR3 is TGTGCCATCAATGAGGACAGCCGAGCAGGGTATGGCTACACCTTC. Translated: CAINEDSRAGYGYTF.

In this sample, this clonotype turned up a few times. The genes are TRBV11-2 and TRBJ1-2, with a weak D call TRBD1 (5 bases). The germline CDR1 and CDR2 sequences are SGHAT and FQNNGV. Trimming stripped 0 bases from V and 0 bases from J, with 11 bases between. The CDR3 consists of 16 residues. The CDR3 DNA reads TGTGCCAGCAGCTTAGATCGGGACCAAGCTAACTATGGCTACACCTTC. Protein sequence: CASSLDRDQANYGYTF.

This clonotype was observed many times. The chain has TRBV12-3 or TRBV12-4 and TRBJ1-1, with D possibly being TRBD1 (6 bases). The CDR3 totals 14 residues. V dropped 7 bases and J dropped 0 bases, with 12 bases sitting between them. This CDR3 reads CASTPGVMNTEAFF. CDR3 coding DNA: TGTGCCAGCACACCAGGGGTGATGAACACTGAAGCTTTCTTT.

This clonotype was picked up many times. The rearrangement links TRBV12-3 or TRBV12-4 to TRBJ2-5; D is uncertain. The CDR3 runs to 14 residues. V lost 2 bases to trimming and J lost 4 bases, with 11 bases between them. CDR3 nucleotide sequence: TGTGCCAGCAGTTTACTGGCACCTCCAGAGACCCAGTACTTC. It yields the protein CASSLLAPPETQYF.

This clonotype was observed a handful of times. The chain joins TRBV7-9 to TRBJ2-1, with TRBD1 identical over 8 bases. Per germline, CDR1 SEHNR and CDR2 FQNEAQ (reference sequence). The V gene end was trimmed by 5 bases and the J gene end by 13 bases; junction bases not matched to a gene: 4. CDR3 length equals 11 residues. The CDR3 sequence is CASSPGTGQFF. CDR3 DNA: TGTGCCAGCAGCCCAGGGACAGGACAGTTCTTC.

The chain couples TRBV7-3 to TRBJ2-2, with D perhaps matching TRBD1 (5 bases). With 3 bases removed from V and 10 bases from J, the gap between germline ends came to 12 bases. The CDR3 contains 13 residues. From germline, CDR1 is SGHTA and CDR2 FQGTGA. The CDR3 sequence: CASSLQGIEELFF. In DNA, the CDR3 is TGTGCCAGCAGCTTGCAGGGTATTGAGGAGCTGTTTTTT.

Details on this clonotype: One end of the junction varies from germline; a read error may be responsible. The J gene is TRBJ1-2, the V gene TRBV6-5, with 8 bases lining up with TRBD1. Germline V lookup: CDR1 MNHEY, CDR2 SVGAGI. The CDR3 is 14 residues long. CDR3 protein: CASRYSTGGYGYTF. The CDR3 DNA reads TGTGCCAGCAGATACTCCACAGGGGGCTATGGCTACACCTTC.

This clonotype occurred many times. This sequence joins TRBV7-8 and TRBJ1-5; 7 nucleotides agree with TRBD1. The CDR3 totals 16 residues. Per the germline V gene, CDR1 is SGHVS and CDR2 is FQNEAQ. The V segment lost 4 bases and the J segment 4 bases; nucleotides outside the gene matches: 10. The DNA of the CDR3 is TGTGCCAGCAGCTCTCGGAGACAGGGCCTTAATCAGCCCCAGCATTTT. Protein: CASSSRRQGLNQPQHF.

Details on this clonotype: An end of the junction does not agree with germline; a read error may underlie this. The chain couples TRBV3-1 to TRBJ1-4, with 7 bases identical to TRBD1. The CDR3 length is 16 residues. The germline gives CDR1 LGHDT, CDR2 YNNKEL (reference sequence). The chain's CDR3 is CASSKDGGQINEKLFF. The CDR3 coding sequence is TGTGCCAGCAGCAAAGACGGGGGACAGATTAATGAAAAACTGTTTTTT.

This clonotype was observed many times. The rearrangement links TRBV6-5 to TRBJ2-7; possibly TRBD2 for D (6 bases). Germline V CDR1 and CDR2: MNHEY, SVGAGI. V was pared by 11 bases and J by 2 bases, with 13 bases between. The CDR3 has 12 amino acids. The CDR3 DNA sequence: TGTGCCTCTGGGGGGTATACCTACGAGCAGTACTTC. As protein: CASGGYTYEQYF.

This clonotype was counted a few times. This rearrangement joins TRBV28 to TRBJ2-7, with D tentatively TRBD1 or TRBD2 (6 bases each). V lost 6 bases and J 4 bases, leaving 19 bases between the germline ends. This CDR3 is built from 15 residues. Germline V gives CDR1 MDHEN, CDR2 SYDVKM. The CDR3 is CASSDPRGRSYEQYF. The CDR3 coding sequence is TGTGCCAGCAGCGACCCCCGGGGGCGATCTTACGAGCAGTACTTC. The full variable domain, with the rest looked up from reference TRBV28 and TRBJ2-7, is DVKVTQSSRYLVKRTGEKVFLECVQDMDHENMFWYRQDPGLGLRLIYFSYDVKMKEKGDIPEGYSVSREKKERFSLILESASTNQTSMYLCASSDPRGRSYEQYFGPGTRLTVT.

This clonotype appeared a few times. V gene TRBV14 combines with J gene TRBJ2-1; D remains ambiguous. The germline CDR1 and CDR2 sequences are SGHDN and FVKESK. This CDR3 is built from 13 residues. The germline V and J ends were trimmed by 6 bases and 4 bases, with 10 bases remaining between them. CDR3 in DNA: TGTGCCAGCAGAAGGACGCCGTACAATGAGCAGTTCTTC. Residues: CASRRTPYNEQFF.